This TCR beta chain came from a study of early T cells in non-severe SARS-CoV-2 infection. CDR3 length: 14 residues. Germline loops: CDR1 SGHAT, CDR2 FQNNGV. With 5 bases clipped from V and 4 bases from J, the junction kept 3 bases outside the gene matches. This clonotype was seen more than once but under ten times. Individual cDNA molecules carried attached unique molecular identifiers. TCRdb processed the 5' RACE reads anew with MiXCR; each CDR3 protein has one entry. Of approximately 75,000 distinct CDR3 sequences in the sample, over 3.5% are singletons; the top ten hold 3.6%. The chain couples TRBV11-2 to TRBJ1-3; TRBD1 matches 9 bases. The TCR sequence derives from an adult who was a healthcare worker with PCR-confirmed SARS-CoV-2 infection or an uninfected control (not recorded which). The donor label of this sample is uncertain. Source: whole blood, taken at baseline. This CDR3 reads CASSPQGAGNTIYF. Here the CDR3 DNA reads TGTGCCAGCAGCCCACAGGGGGCAGGAAACACCATATATTTT.